This T cell receptor (beta chain) originates from a study of blood T cell repertoires in COVID-19 (dated by TCRdb to the early 2020s). Context from the whole study: The collaborator samples originated in the United States, Italy and Spain and spanned the acute and convalescent phases of COVID-19. Subjects who had been exposed to COVID-19, were actively infected with it, or had recovered from it provided the deeply sampled blood TCRbeta repertoires that made up the dataset. Where available, HLA class I and class II types were obtained from metadata supplied by the sample provider rather than from assay-based typing. The repertoires were released in a freely available public database intended as a resource for research on the immune response to SARS-CoV-2. The prospective study material was composed of cDNA or gDNA derived from T cells, B-cell-depleted T cells, or PBMCs. A de-identified subject ID, COVID-19 status, age in years and sex were almost always included in the sample metadata. The samples were drawn from two sources: the first 160 participants of the ongoing ImmuneRACE study, and 950 to 1,500 subjects contributed by 6 global collaborators. Beyond this particular receptor, the publication reports: How much clinical and demographic metadata was included differed by source and by participant, and the metadata was provided uncurated.

The CDR3 starts with the cysteine, ends with the phenylalanine, and has 15 residues. Solely the CDR3 DNA is kept, with 45 bases framed from the first base. The germline V gene gives CDR1 as SGHTA and CDR2 as FQGNSA. Compared with germline, V lacks 5 bases and J lacks 0 bases; bases without a gene match: 3. The immunoSEQ Assay, a bias-controlled multiplex PCR, was used to amplify TCRbeta CDR3 regions from genomic DNA. The published analysis was carried out like this. The number of nucleated cells in each sample was estimated from the amplification of reference gene primers within the assay. To quantify the absolute abundance of each unique TCRbeta CDR3 rearrangement, sequence reads were collapsed and filtered. For each sample, productive Simpson clonality was calculated as the square root of Simpson's diversity index over productive rearrangements. TCRdb stores this immuneACCESS table with in-frame sequences only. Part of the clones is absent; in the studies checked, under half of the shortfall reflects unresolved V genes, and no reason is known for the rest. That table is the source of V, J and clone size, and D and trimming were worked out from the DNA. The table for this sample lists 200,000 or so clones; 87% of them were counted only once. The ten largest account for 10% to 14% of the sample.

As regards this clone: Its cognate antigen has yet to be identified. No base-level quality is on record; no much larger clone is a single base apart.

Participants in the prospective study were enrolled through a virtual design, were aged roughly 18 to 100 years, and lived in about two dozen United States geographic areas. In the prospective study, participants were assigned to cohorts based on the clinical history participants reported in a screening survey and a study questionnaire. For ImmuneRACE Cohort 3, a participant was defined as recovered based on two consecutive negative NP/OP PCR tests, clearance by a healthcare professional, or resolution of symptoms. In the prospective study, mobile phlebotomists collected whole blood, serum and a nasopharyngeal or oropharyngeal swab from each participant. Over a roughly 2-month period, participants in the prospective study had the option of providing additional blood draws and questionnaires. Prospective study blood samples were shipped either frozen or at room temperature before DNA extraction.

This clonotype was obtained from a man in his thirties or forties who had recovered from COVID-19. Recombination joined TRBV7-2 with TRBJ2-1, with TRBD1 identical over 8 junction bases. The sequencing sample was made of PBMCs or T cells enriched from blood (not recorded which). The bases read TGTGCCAGCAGCCTGGACAGGGCCTCCTACAATGAGCAGTTCTTC. It is translated as CASSLDRASYNEQFF.